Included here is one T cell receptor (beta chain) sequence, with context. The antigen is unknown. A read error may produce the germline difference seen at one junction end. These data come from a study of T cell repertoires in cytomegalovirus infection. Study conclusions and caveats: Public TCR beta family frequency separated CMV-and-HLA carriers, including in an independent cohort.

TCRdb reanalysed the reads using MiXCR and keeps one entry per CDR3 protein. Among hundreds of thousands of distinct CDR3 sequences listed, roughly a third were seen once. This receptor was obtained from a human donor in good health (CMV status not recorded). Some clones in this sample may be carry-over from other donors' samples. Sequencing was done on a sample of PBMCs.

The CDR3 loop is CASILRQGGNQPQHF. For the CDR3, the DNA is TGTGCCAGCATTTTAAGGCAGGGAGGCAATCAGCCCCAGCATTTT. The genes are TRBV28 and TRBJ1-5, with D maybe TRBD1 (5 bases). The CDR3 has 15 amino acids. Germline V gene data show CDR1 as MDHEN and CDR2 as SYDVKM.